These T cell receptor beta chains were read from a single sample in a study of T-cell memory formation after mild COVID-19. TCRdb processed the 5' RACE reads anew with MiXCR; each CDR3 protein has one entry. Among about 180,000 distinct CDR3 sequences, around 16% were seen once, and the ten largest hold under 2.5%. The sequencing sample was made of PBMCs or a T cell subset sorted from them (not recorded which). The source of these receptors is an adult woman who had mild COVID-19 (a few samples of this study predate the infection). Cell type and time point are not known. Each CDR3 is given with its conserved first and last residue. Fields, in order: clone size, CDR3 length, J gene, V gene, D gene, CDR3 DNA, CDR3 protein. D genes are given only for firm matches. Size tells how often a clone was seen (once, few, many) or the class of an expanded clone, and some rows leave it out.

clone_size: few; cdr3_length: 15; j_call: TRBJ1-6; v_call: TRBV7-2; d_call: TRBD1; cdr3_nt: TGTGCCAGCAGTGTGGACAGGCAACCTAATTCACCCCTCCACTTT; cdr3_aa: CASSVDRQPNSPLHF
clone_size: -; cdr3_length: 15; j_call: TRBJ2-1; v_call: TRBV5-6; d_call: -; cdr3_nt: TGTGCCAGCAGCTTCAAAGGCGGGTGGGGCAATGAGCAGTTCTTC; cdr3_aa: CASSFKGGWGNEQFF
clone_size: -; cdr3_length: 17; j_call: TRBJ1-3; v_call: TRBV7-9; d_call: -; cdr3_nt: TGTGCCAGCAGCTTACGGGACGACAAGAGCTCTGGAAACACCATATATTTT; cdr3_aa: CASSLRDDKSSGNTIYF
clone_size: -; cdr3_length: 14; j_call: TRBJ1-5; v_call: TRBV2; d_call: -; cdr3_nt: TGTGCCAGCAGTGATAATGGGTCGTTTGAGCCCCAGCATTTT; cdr3_aa: CASSDNGSFEPQHF
clone_size: -; cdr3_length: 15; j_call: TRBJ2-2; v_call: TRBV27; d_call: -; cdr3_nt: TGTGCCAGCAGTTTATCGAAGGGGGGACCTGGGGAGCTGTTTTTT; cdr3_aa: CASSLSKGGPGELFF
clone_size: few; cdr3_length: 15; j_call: TRBJ2-7; v_call: TRBV5-1; d_call: TRBD2; cdr3_nt: TGCGCCAGCAGCCCCATTGCGGGAGGTATCTACGAGCAGTACTTC; cdr3_aa: CASSPIAGGIYEQYF
clone_size: few; cdr3_length: 15; j_call: TRBJ2-5; v_call: TRBV7-2; d_call: TRBD1; cdr3_nt: TGTGCCAGCAGCTTAGGGACAGGGGGCGAGAAGACCCAGTACTTC; cdr3_aa: CASSLGTGGEKTQYF
clone_size: -; cdr3_length: 15; j_call: TRBJ2-1; v_call: TRBV5-1; d_call: TRBD2; cdr3_nt: TGCGCCAGCAGCTTGGAGCGGGGGAACAACAATGAGCAGTTCTTC; cdr3_aa: CASSLERGNNNEQFF
clone_size: few; cdr3_length: 14; j_call: TRBJ2-5; v_call: TRBV10-3; d_call: -; cdr3_nt: TGTGCCATCAGTGCCAGCGGGTCACCAGGGACCCAGTACTTC; cdr3_aa: CAISASGSPGTQYF
clone_size: few; cdr3_length: 15; j_call: TRBJ2-1; v_call: TRBV9; d_call: -; cdr3_nt: TGTGCCAGCAGCCCCAAAGGGGGGGCATACAATGAGCAGTTCTTC; cdr3_aa: CASSPKGGAYNEQFF
clone_size: few; cdr3_length: 13; j_call: TRBJ2-1; v_call: TRBV7-3; d_call: -; cdr3_nt: TGTGCCAGCAGCTTTCCGGGGGCGCAGGAGCAGTTCTTC; cdr3_aa: CASSFPGAQEQFF
clone_size: few; cdr3_length: 16; j_call: TRBJ1-5; v_call: TRBV6-2/TRBV6-3; d_call: TRBD1; cdr3_nt: TGTGCCAGCAGACCCCGCGGGACAGGGGGCAATCAGCCCCAGCATTTT; cdr3_aa: CASRPRGTGGNQPQHF
clone_size: -; cdr3_length: 13; j_call: TRBJ1-2; v_call: TRBV12-3/TRBV12-4; d_call: TRBD1; cdr3_nt: TGTGCCAGCAGCCCCACAGGGGTAGATGGCTACACCTTC; cdr3_aa: CASSPTGVDGYTF
clone_size: -; cdr3_length: 15; j_call: TRBJ2-7; v_call: TRBV20-1; d_call: TRBD1; cdr3_nt: TGCAGTGCGCCACTAAGACAGGGCAGGTTGGACGAGCAGTACTTC; cdr3_aa: CSAPLRQGRLDEQYF
clone_size: -; cdr3_length: 16; j_call: TRBJ2-3; v_call: TRBV5-1; d_call: TRBD1; cdr3_nt: TGCGCCAGCAGCTTGACGGGACAGGGTAGCGCAGATACGCAGTATTTT; cdr3_aa: CASSLTGQGSADTQYF
clone_size: few; cdr3_length: 15; j_call: TRBJ2-6; v_call: TRBV18; d_call: -; cdr3_nt: TGTGCCAGCTCACCAGGGCATTCTGGGGCCAACGTCCTGACTTTC; cdr3_aa: CASSPGHSGANVLTF
clone_size: many; cdr3_length: 15; j_call: TRBJ2-2; v_call: TRBV7-9; d_call: -; cdr3_nt: TGTGCCAGCAGCCCCGGCACTAGCAAGGCCGGGGAGCTGTTTTTT; cdr3_aa: CASSPGTSKAGELFF
clone_size: few; cdr3_length: 15; j_call: TRBJ2-7; v_call: TRBV12-3/TRBV12-4; d_call: TRBD2; cdr3_nt: TGTGCCAGCAGCCGGAGCGGGAGTGGCTCCTACGAGCAGTACTTC; cdr3_aa: CASSRSGSGSYEQYF
clone_size: -; cdr3_length: 18; j_call: TRBJ2-7; v_call: TRBV4-1; d_call: TRBD2; cdr3_nt: TGCGCCAGCAGCCAAAGTCCAGGACTAGCGGGGGGCGACTACGAGCAGTACTTC; cdr3_aa: CASSQSPGLAGGDYEQYF
clone_size: -; cdr3_length: 17; j_call: TRBJ1-2; v_call: TRBV6-5; d_call: -; cdr3_nt: TGTGCCAGCAGTTACTCTGGGAATCTGCCGTATAACTATGGCTACACCTTC; cdr3_aa: CASSYSGNLPYNYGYTF
clone_size: few; cdr3_length: 14; j_call: TRBJ2-7; v_call: TRBV7-2; d_call: TRBD2; cdr3_nt: TGTGCCAGCAGTTTGGGGACTAGCGTAGGGAAGCAGTACTTC; cdr3_aa: CASSLGTSVGKQYF
clone_size: few; cdr3_length: 17; j_call: TRBJ2-2; v_call: TRBV7-8; d_call: TRBD2; cdr3_nt: TGTGCCAGCAGCTTAAGGGAGGGTTTCGCGAACACCGGGGAGCTGTTTTTT; cdr3_aa: CASSLREGFANTGELFF
clone_size: few; cdr3_length: 13; j_call: TRBJ2-1; v_call: TRBV5-1; d_call: -; cdr3_nt: TGCGCCAGCGGACACACTAGTTTGGATGAGCAGTTCTTC; cdr3_aa: CASGHTSLDEQFF
clone_size: -; cdr3_length: 12; j_call: TRBJ1-1; v_call: TRBV20-1; d_call: -; cdr3_nt: TGCAGTGCTAGGCACAGGGTGACTGAAGCTTTCTTT; cdr3_aa: CSARHRVTEAFF
clone_size: few; cdr3_length: 13; j_call: TRBJ2-3; v_call: TRBV5-1; d_call: -; cdr3_nt: TGCGCCAGCAAGCAGGGTAGCACAGATACGCAGTATTTT; cdr3_aa: CASKQGSTDTQYF
clone_size: few; cdr3_length: 13; j_call: TRBJ1-4; v_call: TRBV7-9; d_call: -; cdr3_nt: TGTGCCAGCAGCGTCGGGGCAAATGAAAAACTGTTTTTT; cdr3_aa: CASSVGANEKLFF
clone_size: few; cdr3_length: 13; j_call: TRBJ2-5; v_call: TRBV30; d_call: -; cdr3_nt: TGTGCCTGGAGTAGGAGAAACCGAGAGACCCAGTACTTC; cdr3_aa: CAWSRRNRETQYF
clone_size: -; cdr3_length: 15; j_call: TRBJ2-1; v_call: TRBV9; d_call: TRBD2; cdr3_nt: TGTGCCAGCAGCGTAGATCCGGGAGGGCCGGGGGAGCAGTTCTTC; cdr3_aa: CASSVDPGGPGEQFF